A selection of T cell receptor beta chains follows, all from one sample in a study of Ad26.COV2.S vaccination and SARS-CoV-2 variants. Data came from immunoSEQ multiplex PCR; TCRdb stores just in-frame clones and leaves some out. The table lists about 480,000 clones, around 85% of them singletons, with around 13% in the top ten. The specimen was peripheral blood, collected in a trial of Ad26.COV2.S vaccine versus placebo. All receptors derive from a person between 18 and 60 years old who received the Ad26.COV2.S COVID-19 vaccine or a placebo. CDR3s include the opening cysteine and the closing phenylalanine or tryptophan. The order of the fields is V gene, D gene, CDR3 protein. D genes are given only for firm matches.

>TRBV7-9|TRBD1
CASSLMLGQGVSPLHF
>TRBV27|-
CASSQGSLETQYF
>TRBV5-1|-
CASTGLRNTGELFF
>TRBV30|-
CASDGGAGTEAFF
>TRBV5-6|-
CASSLRNSYEQYF
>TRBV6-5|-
CASSQEGTGNTIYF
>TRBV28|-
CASSAYRVPQPQHF
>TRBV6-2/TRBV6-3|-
CASSYSAGVSTGELFF
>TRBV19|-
CASSISWTVRYGYTF
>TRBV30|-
CAWRGLTKTYEQYF
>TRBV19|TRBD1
CASRGPGQGSAEQYF
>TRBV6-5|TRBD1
CASSLGQGNQPQHF
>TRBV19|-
CASNERDNEQFF
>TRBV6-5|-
CASRGSNTGELFF
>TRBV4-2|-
CASSQDLLGVSGNTIYF
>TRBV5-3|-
CATLLEYF
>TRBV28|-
CASRHGPSSTATNTEAFF
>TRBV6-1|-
CASSDFGDYGYTF
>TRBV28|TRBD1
CATTTGPEKLFF
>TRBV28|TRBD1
CASSWGQGGNEQFF
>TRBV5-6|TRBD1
CASSFQIAWDRPYEQYF
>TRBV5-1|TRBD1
CASSLDRGLDEQYF
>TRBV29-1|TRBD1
CSALKGALDTGELFF
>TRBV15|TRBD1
CATSQDRGRVYEQYF
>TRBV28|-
CASSFGSPLHF
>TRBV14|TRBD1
CASSPGQFNEQFF
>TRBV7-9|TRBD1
CASSRDRGDQPQHF
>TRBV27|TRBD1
CASSGQGARQPQHF
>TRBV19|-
CATAEGQSSYNEQFF
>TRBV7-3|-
CASSFGAGYGYTF
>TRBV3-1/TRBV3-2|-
CASSQGQATSGGYTF
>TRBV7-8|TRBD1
CASSSTKGQAYEQYF